A selection of T cell receptor beta chains follows, all from one sample in a study of cytomegalovirus exposure and HLA in healthy donors. Assay: immunoSEQ multiplex PCR; the TCRdb copy retains only in-frame clones and omits some. This sample carries 150,000 to 200,000 clones, roughly four fifths of them seen once, and the ten largest clones take about 4%. Sequencing input: PBMCs. These receptor sequences come from a man in his forties or fifties in good health and CMV-seropositive. Each CDR3 is given with its conserved first and last residue. Fields, in order: clone size, V gene, J gene, D gene, CDR3 DNA, CDR3 protein. D genes are given only for firm matches. Clone size is not always given. Where it is, it says once, few, many or a class for expanded clones.

NA	TRBV5-1	TRBJ2-7	TRBD1	TGCGCCAGCAGCTTGGAAGGGACAGGTCACTACGAGCAGTACTTC	CASSLEGTGHYEQYF
once	TRBV7-8	TRBJ2-1	TRBD2	TGTGCCAGCAGCTTAGGGCTAGCGGGAATCTACAATGAGCAGTTCTTC	CASSLGLAGIYNEQFF
NA	TRBV5-5	TRBJ1-3	NA	TGTGCCAGCAGCTTGGTACTAAGCTCTGGAAACACCATATATTTT	CASSLVLSSGNTIYF
NA	TRBV14	TRBJ1-6	NA	TGTGCCAGCAGCCAAGGGGACTTCATAAATTCACCCCTCCACTTT	CASSQGDFINSPLHF
NA	TRBV28	TRBJ2-7	TRBD1	TGTGCCAGCAGACCAGGGGGCCCCGGCGAGCAGTACTTC	CASRPGGPGEQYF
NA	TRBV4-1	TRBJ2-7	NA	TGCGCCAGCAGCCAAGAGCGTAGAAGCCACTACGAGCAGTACTTC	CASSQERRSHYEQYF
few	TRBV7-2	TRBJ2-1	NA	TGTGCCAGCAGCTTAGATCCAACCTACAATGAGCAGTTCTTC	CASSLDPTYNEQFF
NA	TRBV28	TRBJ1-4	TRBD1	TGTGCCAGCAGTTCACCATACCGCAGGGGGAATGAAAAACTGTTTTTT	CASSSPYRRGNEKLFF
NA	TRBV6-5	TRBJ2-7	NA	TGTGCCAGCAGCTCCCCAAAAGCGCGCGAGCAGTACTTC	CASSSPKAREQYF
NA	TRBV4-1	TRBJ1-3	NA	TGCGCCAGCAGCCAGTTAAGCGGTTTCTCTGGAAACACCATATATTTT	CASSQLSGFSGNTIYF
NA	TRBV13	TRBJ2-1	TRBD2	TGTGCCAGCAGCTCTAAAAAGGGACTAGCGGTTGGAGATGAGCAGTTCTTC	CASSSKKGLAVGDEQFF
NA	TRBV27	TRBJ2-7	NA	TGTGCCTGCGGGGATCTCTACGAGCAGTACTTC	CACGDLYEQYF
NA	TRBV2	TRBJ1-5	TRBD1	TGTGCCAGCAGTCAGGGGACAGGGGGAAATCAGCCCCAGCATTTT	CASSQGTGGNQPQHF
once	TRBV14	TRBJ1-4	NA	TGTGCCAGCAGCCAAAGGCCAGGGATGGCTAATGAAAAACTGTTTTTT	CASSQRPGMANEKLFF
NA	TRBV7-9	TRBJ2-2	NA	TGTGCCAGCAGCCCGAAAGCAGCGGTCACCGGGGAGCTGTTTTTT	CASSPKAAVTGELFF
NA	TRBV19	TRBJ2-7	TRBD1	TGTGCCAGTAGTATCTCGGGGACAGGGAGCGACGAGCAGTACTTC	CASSISGTGSDEQYF
NA	TRBV2	TRBJ2-3	TRBD1	TGTGCCAGCAATCGACAGGGGAGCACAGATACGCAGTATTTT	CASNRQGSTDTQYF
NA	TRBV12-2	TRBJ2-7	NA	TGTGCAAGTCGCCGGACAGGGTATGGCGAGCAGTACTTC	CASRRTGYGEQYF
NA	TRBV7-9	TRBJ2-5	TRBD1	TGTGCCAGCGGAAACAGGGGTGAGACCCAGTACTTC	CASGNRGETQYF
NA	TRBV14	TRBJ2-2	TRBD2	TGTGCCAGCAGCCAAAGCCTAGCGGGAGGCGGGGAGCTGTTTTTT	CASSQSLAGGGELFF
NA	TRBV6-6	TRBJ2-5	NA	TGTGCCACCCGGACAAATCTTCAAGAGACCCAGTACTTC	CATRTNLQETQYF
NA	TRBV29-1	TRBJ2-3	NA	TGCAGCGTAACGACGATCCTTCTAGGCTACACAGATACGCAGTATTTT	CSVTTILLGYTDTQYF
NA	TRBV28	TRBJ1-1	NA	TGTGCCAGCTCCAGGGGGAACACTGAAGCTTTCTTT	CASSRGNTEAFF
once	TRBV28	TRBJ2-7	NA	TGTGCCAGCAGTTCCTTCTTGGACAGCTCCTACGAGCAGTACTTC	CASSSFLDSSYEQYF
NA	TRBV2	TRBJ2-7	NA	TGTGCCAGCAGGCCGGGGATTGGGGAGCAGTACTTC	CASRPGIGEQYF
NA	TRBV7-9	TRBJ1-5	TRBD1	TGTGCCAGCAGCTCGGACGGACAGGGGAGCAATCAGCCCCAGCATTTT	CASSSDGQGSNQPQHF
NA	TRBV7-3	TRBJ2-1	TRBD2	TGTGCCAGCAGCAGGATCGGAAGGACTAGCGTAAATGCTGTATCCAATGAGCAGTTCTTC	CASSRIGRTSVNAVSNEQFF
NA	TRBV10-3	TRBJ1-2	TRBD1	TGTGCCATCAGTCAGGGGGTGGGCTACACCTTC	CAISQGVGYTF
NA	TRBV2	TRBJ1-1	NA	TGTGCCAGTAAACGGGATTTGAACACTGAAGCTTTCTTT	CASKRDLNTEAFF
NA	TRBV6-5	TRBJ1-5	NA	TGTGCCAGCAGTGCTGCGGCAGGGCATCAGCCCCAGCATTTT	CASSAAAGHQPQHF
NA	TRBV9	TRBJ1-4	NA	TGTGCCAGCAGCGTAAGTTTGGGCGCCACTAATGAAAAACTGTTTTTT	CASSVSLGATNEKLFF
NA	TRBV10-1	TRBJ1-1	NA	TGCGCCAGCAGCTTGGGGCCGCCTTACACTGAAGCTTTCTTT	CASSLGPPYTEAFF
NA	TRBV5-5	TRBJ2-2	TRBD2	TGTGCCAGCAGCTTGGTTCTAGCGGGGGGCCTGAGCACCGGGGAGCTGTTTTTT	CASSLVLAGGLSTGELFF
NA	TRBV7-3	TRBJ1-5	NA	TGTGCCAGCAGCTTAAGGGGTCCATCCCGTACTGGAGCGGGGAATCAGCCCCAGCATTTT	CASSLRGPSRTGAGNQPQHF
NA	TRBV30	TRBJ2-3	NA	TGTGCCTGGAGTGTTAGCCAGACAGATACGCAGTATTTT	CAWSVSQTDTQYF
NA	TRBV5-4	TRBJ1-2	NA	TGTGCCAGCAGCTTGGACAAAAACTATGGCTACACCTTC	CASSLDKNYGYTF
NA	TRBV30	TRBJ2-7	TRBD2	TGTGCCTGGGATAGCGGGAGACAGTACGAGCAGTACTTC	CAWDSGRQYEQYF
NA	TRBV15	TRBJ2-2	NA	TGTGCCACCAGCAGAAACAGACAGGAAAACACCGGGGAGCTGTTTTTT	CATSRNRQENTGELFF
NA	TRBV28	TRBJ2-7	NA	TGTGCCAGCAGTTTATCCCCCGTACAGGGCGCCGCCTACGAGCAGTACTTC	CASSLSPVQGAAYEQYF
NA	TRBV4-3	TRBJ2-2	NA	TGCGCCAGCAGCCAAGATGAACAGGAGACCACCGGGGAGCTGTTTTTT	CASSQDEQETTGELFF
NA	TRBV19	TRBJ1-5	NA	TGTGCCAGTAGTATAGATGGCAGGGGCAATCAGCCCCAGCATTTT	CASSIDGRGNQPQHF
NA	TRBV27	TRBJ2-5	NA	TGTGCCAGCAGTTCCCCTCCCCGTGCGGAGACCCAGTACTTC	CASSSPPRAETQYF
NA	TRBV5-4	TRBJ1-5	NA	TGTGCCAGCAGCTTTAGGGAGGGGGGAAGCAATCAGCCCCAGCATTTT	CASSFREGGSNQPQHF
NA	TRBV10-3	TRBJ2-3	TRBD2	TGTGCCATCAGAGATGCTAGCGGGGGTCTTTCAGATACGCAGTATTTT	CAIRDASGGLSDTQYF
NA	TRBV19	TRBJ2-5	NA	TGTGCCAGTAGTACCGGGGAGACCCAGTACTTC	CASSTGETQYF
NA	TRBV14	TRBJ2-3	TRBD1	TGTGCCAGCAGCCAACTAACAGGGGGCCTCGACACAGATACGCAGTATTTT	CASSQLTGGLDTDTQYF
NA	TRBV6-5	TRBJ1-1	NA	TGTGCCAGCAGATCGGGAGTAAGCACTGAAGCTTTCTTT	CASRSGVSTEAFF
NA	TRBV28	TRBJ1-5	NA	TGTGCCAGCTCCACCCTCCCACAAAATCAGCCCCAGCATTTT	CASSTLPQNQPQHF